The sequence of this TCR beta chain was determined in a study of T cell clonotyping in hematopoietic cell transplantation. For the study at large: Recipients' pretransplant samples followed cytoreduction.

Specified time point: recipient sample about 28 days before transplant, after cytoreduction. Blood collection times were about day -28 and days 30, 100, 180 posttransplant. The data were produced by immunoSEQ multiplex PCR, yet TCRdb's version contains in-frame clones alone and is incomplete. The data hold about 76,000 clones, with about 96% observed a single time. Per the germline V gene, CDR1 is SGHTA and CDR2 is FQGNSA. This CDR3 has 15 residues. V was clipped by 5 bases and J by 0 bases, with 13 bases between them. On this clone itself: No antigen is known for it.

Broader study findings: Broader posttransplant TCR repertoire diversity was predicted by graft donor and pretransplant recipient Inverse Simpson Index values. After transplant, recipient diversity fell while pathologically expanded clonotypes grew through day 180.

The specimen comprised peripheral blood mononuclear cells, sampled before stem cell transplant. This chain links TRBV7-2 with TRBJ1-1; tentative D call: TRBD1 (6 bases). This receptor was identified in a woman aged 50 to 65 with acute myeloid leukemia. Some clones in this sample may be carry-over from other donors' samples. DNA for the CDR3: TGTGCCAGCAGCCCTCACGCAGGGGTGAACACTGAAGCTTTCTTT. It specifies CASSPHAGVNTEAFF. Complete variable domain (other parts from reference TRBV7-2 and TRBJ1-1): GAGVSQSPSNKVTEKGKDVELRCDPISGHTALYWYRQSLGQGLEFLIYFQGNSAPDKSGLPSDRFSAERTGGSVSTLTIQRTQQEDSAVYLCASSPHAGVNTEAFFGQGTRLTVV.